This T cell receptor (beta chain) is drawn from a study of T-cell memory formation after mild COVID-19. General study results and limits: Within pre-infection memory, some responding clones were found, suggesting cross-reactive memory joined. Nothing confirmed that second-wave clones peaking on day 37 were specific for SARS-CoV-2. Clones contracting day 15 to 85 were balanced CD4/CD8; later expanders leaned CD4+.

The CDR3 sequence is 14 residues long. The germline CDR1 and CDR2 sequences are DFQATT and SNEGSKA (reference sequence). Trimming took 3 bases from V and 4 from J, leaving 15 bases between them. TCRdb re-called the 5' RACE reads through MiXCR, storing one row per CDR3 protein. This sample carries hundreds of thousands of distinct CDR3 sequences, approximately 25% of them seen once, and the ten largest clones take around 13%. This clonotype came up a few times. Its antigen is as yet unknown. This receptor was obtained from an adult woman who had mild COVID-19 (a few samples of this study predate the infection). Cell type and time point are not known. The sample comprised PBMCs or a T cell subset sorted from them (not recorded which). The gene calls are TRBV20-1 and TRBJ1-2, with D possibly TRBD1 on 5 matching bases. CDR3 nucleotides: TGCAGTGCTAGTGGAGGGGAGTTTGGCTATGGCTACACCTTC. Translated: CSASGGEFGYGYTF.